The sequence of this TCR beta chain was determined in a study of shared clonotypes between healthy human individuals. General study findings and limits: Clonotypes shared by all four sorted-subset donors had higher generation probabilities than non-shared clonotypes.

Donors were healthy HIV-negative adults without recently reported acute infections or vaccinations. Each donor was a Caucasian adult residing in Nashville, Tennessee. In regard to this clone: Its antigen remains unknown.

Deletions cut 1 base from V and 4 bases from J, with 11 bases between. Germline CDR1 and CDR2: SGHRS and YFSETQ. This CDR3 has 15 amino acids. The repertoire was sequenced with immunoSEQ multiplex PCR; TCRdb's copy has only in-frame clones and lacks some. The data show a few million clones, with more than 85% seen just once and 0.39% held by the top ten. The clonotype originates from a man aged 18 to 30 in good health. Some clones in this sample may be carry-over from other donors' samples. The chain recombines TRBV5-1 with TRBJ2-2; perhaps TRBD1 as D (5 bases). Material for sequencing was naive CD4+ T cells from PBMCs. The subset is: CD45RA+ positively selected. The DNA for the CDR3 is TGCGCCAGCAGCTTGAGGCAGGGCCCCACCGGGGAGCTGTTTTTT. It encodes CASSLRQGPTGELFF.